This TCR beta chain derives from a study of OX40 agonist ivuxolimab in advanced cancers. Study summary: Prior therapy, whether anti-PD-1, anti-PD-L1 or anti-CTLA-4, was allowed, and 35% to 40% had some.

Blood sampling took place at baseline, cycle 4 day 1, and cycle 7 day 1. As regards this clone: Its cognate antigen is unknown.

Generated by immunoSEQ multiplex PCR, the TCRdb table keeps only in-frame clones and is missing some. The data show 75,000 to 80,000 clones, nearly 85% seen once. V was pared by 4 bases and J by 4 bases, with 10 bases of the junction left unmatched. Germline values: CDR1 SGHRS, CDR2 YFSETQ. The CDR3 has 16 residues. Notes on the study in general: Some of the nonresponding patients also showed low levels of normalized T-cell clonal expansion. The study found that CD8+ T cells averaged more expanded clones than CD4+.

This specimen consisted of CD4+ or CD8+ T cells sorted from blood, obtained in a trial of the OX40 agonist ivuxolimab. The clonotype originates from an adult with an advanced solid tumor such as melanoma, head and neck, liver or kidney cancer. The V call is TRBV5-1, the J call TRBJ2-1; 8 bases line up with TRBD2. CDR3 residues: CASSPAGSGSYNEQFF. CDR3 sequence (DNA): TGCGCCAGCAGCCCCGCAGGGAGCGGGAGTTACAATGAGCAGTTCTTC.